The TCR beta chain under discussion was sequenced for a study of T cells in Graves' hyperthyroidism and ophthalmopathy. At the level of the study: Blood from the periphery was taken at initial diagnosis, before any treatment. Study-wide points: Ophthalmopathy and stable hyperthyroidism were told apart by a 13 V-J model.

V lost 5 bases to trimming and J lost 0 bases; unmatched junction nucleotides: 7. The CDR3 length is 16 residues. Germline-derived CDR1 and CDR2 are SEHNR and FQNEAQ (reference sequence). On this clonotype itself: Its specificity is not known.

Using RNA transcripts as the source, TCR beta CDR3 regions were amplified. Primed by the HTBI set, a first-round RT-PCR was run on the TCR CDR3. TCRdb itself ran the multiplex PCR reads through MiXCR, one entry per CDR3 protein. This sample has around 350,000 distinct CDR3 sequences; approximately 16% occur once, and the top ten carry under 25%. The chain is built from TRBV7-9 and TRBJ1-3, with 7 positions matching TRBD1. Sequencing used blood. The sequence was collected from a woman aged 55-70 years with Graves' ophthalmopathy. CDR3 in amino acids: CASSLGQVGSGNTIYF. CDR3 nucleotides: TGTGCCAGCAGCCTCGGACAGGTCGGCTCTGGAAACACCATATATTTT.